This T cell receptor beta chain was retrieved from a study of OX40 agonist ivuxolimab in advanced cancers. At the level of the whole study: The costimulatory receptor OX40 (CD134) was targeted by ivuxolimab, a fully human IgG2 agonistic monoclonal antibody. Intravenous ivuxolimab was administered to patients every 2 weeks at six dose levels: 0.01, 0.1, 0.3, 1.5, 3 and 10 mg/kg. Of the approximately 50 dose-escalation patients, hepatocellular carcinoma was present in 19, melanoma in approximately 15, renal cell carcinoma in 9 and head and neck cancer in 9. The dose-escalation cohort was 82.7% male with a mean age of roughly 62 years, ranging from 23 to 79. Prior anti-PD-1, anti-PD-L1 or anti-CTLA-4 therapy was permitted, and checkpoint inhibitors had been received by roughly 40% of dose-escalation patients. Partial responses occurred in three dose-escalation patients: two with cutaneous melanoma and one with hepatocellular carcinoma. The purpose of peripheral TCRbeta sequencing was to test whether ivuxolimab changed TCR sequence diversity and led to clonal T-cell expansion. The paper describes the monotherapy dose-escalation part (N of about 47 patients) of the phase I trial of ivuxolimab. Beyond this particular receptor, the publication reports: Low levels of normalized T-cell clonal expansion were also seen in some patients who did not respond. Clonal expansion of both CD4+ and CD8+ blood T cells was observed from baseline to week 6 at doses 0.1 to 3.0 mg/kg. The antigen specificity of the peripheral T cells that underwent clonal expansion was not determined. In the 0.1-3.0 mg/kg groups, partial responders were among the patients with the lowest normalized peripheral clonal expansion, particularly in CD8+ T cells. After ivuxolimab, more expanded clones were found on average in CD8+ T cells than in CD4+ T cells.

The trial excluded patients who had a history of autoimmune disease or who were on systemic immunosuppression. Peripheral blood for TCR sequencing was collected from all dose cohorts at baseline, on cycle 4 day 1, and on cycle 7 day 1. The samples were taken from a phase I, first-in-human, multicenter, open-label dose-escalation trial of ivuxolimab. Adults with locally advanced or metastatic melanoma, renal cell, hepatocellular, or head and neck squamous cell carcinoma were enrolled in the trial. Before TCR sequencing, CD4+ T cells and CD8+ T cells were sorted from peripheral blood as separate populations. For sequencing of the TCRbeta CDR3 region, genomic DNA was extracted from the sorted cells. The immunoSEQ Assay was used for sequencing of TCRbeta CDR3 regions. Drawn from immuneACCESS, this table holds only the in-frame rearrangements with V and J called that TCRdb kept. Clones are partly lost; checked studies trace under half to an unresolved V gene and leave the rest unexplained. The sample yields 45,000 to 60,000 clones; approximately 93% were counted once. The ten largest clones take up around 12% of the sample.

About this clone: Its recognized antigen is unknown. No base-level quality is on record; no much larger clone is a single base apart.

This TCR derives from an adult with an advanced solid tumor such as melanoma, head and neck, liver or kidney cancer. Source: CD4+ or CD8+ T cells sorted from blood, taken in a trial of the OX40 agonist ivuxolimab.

The CDR3 protein: CASSFALLDSFTLYSPLHF. The sequenced DNA: TGTGCCAGCAGCTTTGCTCTCCTGGACAGCTTCACCCTATATTCACCCCTCCACTTT. Rearrangement joined TRBV7-9 to TRBJ1-6; a tentative D match to TRBD1 spans 6 bases. V drops 3 bases and J drops 8 bases, leaving 26 bases in between. Spanning cysteine to phenylalanine, the CDR3 consists of 19 amino acids. Of the read, only the CDR3 DNA is kept; its 57 bases are in frame from base 1. CDR1 is given as SEHNR and CDR2 as FQNEAQ, both from the germline V gene (reference sequence).